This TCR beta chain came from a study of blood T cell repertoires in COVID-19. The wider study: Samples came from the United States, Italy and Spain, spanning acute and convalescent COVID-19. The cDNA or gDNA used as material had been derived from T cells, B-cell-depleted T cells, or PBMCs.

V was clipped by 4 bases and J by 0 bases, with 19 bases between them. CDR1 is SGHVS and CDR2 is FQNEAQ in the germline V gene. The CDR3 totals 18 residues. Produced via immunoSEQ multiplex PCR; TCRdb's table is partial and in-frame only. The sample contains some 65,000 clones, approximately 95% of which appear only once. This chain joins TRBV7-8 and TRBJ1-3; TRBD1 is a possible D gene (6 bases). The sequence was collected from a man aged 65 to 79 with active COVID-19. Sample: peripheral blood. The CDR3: CASSYLIPGHRSGNTIYF. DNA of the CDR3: TGTGCCAGCAGCTATTTAATTCCGGGACACCGCTCTGGAAACACCATATATTTT.